One sample yielded the 26 T cell receptor beta chains listed below, sequenced in a study of glioma-infiltrating T cells. Amplification of TCR alpha and beta CDR3 regions from RNA used iRepertoire nested multiplex PCR. One entry per CDR3 protein results from TCRdb running MiXCR on the multiplex PCR reads. Here the sample spans some 150,000 distinct CDR3 sequences, approximately 39% being singletons. The material sequenced was glioma tissue, nonneoplastic brain tissue, or PBMCs (not recorded which). The receptors stem from a human donor with low-grade glioma or glioblastoma, undergoing nonglioma brain surgery, or in good health (not recorded which).

The chain links TRBV29-1 to TRBJ2-2; D is ambiguous. The CDR3 runs to 14 residues. Germline loops: CDR1 SQVTM, CDR2 ANQGSEA. The V and J ends lost 3 bases and 3 bases respectively, with 11 bases between them. CDR3 residues: CSVDGLRDTGELFF. The CDR3 nucleotides read TGCAGCGTTGACGGCCTCAGAGACACCGGGGAGCTGTTTTTT.

The gene calls are TRBV27 and TRBJ1-6; D is unresolved. Trimming took 5 bases from V and 0 from J, leaving 11 bases between them. CDR1 is MNHEY and CDR2 is SMNVEV in the germline V gene (reference sequence). CDR3 length: 16 residues. CDR3 sequence (DNA): TGTGCCAGCAGTCCTGATCGGGACTCCTATAATTCACCCCTCCACTTT. The encoded protein is CASSPDRDSYNSPLHF.

V usage is TRBV24-1 and J usage is TRBJ1-1, with D unclear. Germline CDR1 reads KGHDR; CDR2 reads SFDVKD. The CDR3 totals 13 residues. V lost 3 bases and J lost 2, with 6 bases in between. CDR3 amino acids: CATSDPPNTEAFF. As DNA, the CDR3 is TGTGCCACCAGTGATCCCCCAAACACTGAAGCTTTCTTT.

This clonotype showed up just a few times. V usage is TRBV6-5 and J usage is TRBJ2-7, with D possibly TRBD2 on 6 matching bases. The CDR3 runs to 15 residues. V gave up 2 bases and J gave up 6 bases, with 17 bases separating them. Germline values: CDR1 MNHEY, CDR2 SVGAGI. The CDR3 loop reads CASSYGGELASEQYF. CDR3 bases: TGTGCCAGCAGTTACGGAGGGGAACTAGCCTCCGAGCAGTACTTC.

The table lists this clonotype with a few counts. The V gene is TRBV28, the J gene TRBJ1-1, with TRBD1 identical over 9 bases. The CDR3 totals 15 residues. Germline CDR1 is MDHEN and CDR2 is SYDVKM. The V gene end was trimmed by 5 bases and the J gene end by 3 bases; junction bases not matched to a gene: 7. This CDR3 is CASSPTQGADTEAFF. CDR3 nucleotide sequence: TGTGCCAGCAGTCCCACACAGGGGGCGGACACTGAAGCTTTCTTT.

This chain connects TRBV4-3 to TRBJ2-1, with D tentatively TRBD1 (6 bases). Germline-derived CDR1 and CDR2 are LGHNA and YSLEER. CDR3 length: 15 amino acids. Trimming stripped 4 bases from V and 5 bases from J, with 15 bases between. This CDR3 is CASSPSITGNNEQFF. Here the CDR3 DNA reads TGCGCCAGCAGCCCTAGTATAACAGGGAACAATGAGCAGTTCTTC.

This clonotype showed up just a few times. This chain links TRBV25-1 with TRBJ1-1; D gene ambiguous. V was trimmed by 6 bases and J by 0 bases, leaving 14 bases between them. CDR1 is MGHDK, CDR2 SYGVNS, per germline. CDR3 length: 15 residues. The CDR3, as DNA: TGTGCCAGCAGAGCCTTGGGCCAAATGAACACTGAAGCTTTCTTT. Its translation: CASRALGQMNTEAFF.

The CDR3 DNA reads as TGCAGTGCTCCTCGGGACAGGAGCTCCTACAATGAGCAGTTCTTC. As protein: CSAPRDRSSYNEQFF. The chain is built from TRBV20-1 and TRBJ2-1, with 8 bases matching TRBD1. Germline CDR1 and CDR2: DFQATT and SNEGSKA (reference sequence). The V segment lost 5 bases and the J segment 0 bases; nucleotides outside the gene matches: 6. The CDR3 has 15 residues.

The gene calls are TRBV24-1 and TRBJ2-7; D is ambiguous. This CDR3 has 14 amino acids. Germline-derived CDR1 and CDR2 are KGHDR and SFDVKD. V was pared by 2 bases and J by 1 base, with 8 bases between. The CDR3, as DNA: TGTGCCACCAGTGATTCGGGCGGATCCTACGAGCAGTACTTC. The encoded protein is CATSDSGGSYEQYF.

This clonotype was detected only a few times. The chain links TRBV6-6 to TRBJ2-5, with 10 bases aligning to TRBD2. Looked up from germline, CDR1 is MNHNY and CDR2 is SVGAGI (reference sequence). The junction had 14 bases not matched to a gene; V was cut back by 8 bases and J by 2 bases. The CDR3 is 17 amino acids. The CDR3: CASGGDPAGGQQETQYF. For the CDR3, the DNA is TGTGCCAGCGGAGGGGACCCAGCGGGAGGGCAGCAAGAGACCCAGTACTTC.

This clonotype was observed a handful of times. The gene calls are TRBV7-2 and TRBJ2-1, with D unclear. The germline CDR1 and CDR2 sequences are SGHTA and FQGNSA. This CDR3 is 15 amino acids long. Deletions cut 1 base from V and 3 bases from J, with 10 bases between. CDR3 loop: CASSLDGRNYNEQFF. The CDR3 region has the DNA TGTGCCAGCAGCTTAGACGGCAGGAACTACAATGAGCAGTTCTTC.

The chain combines TRBV6-1 with TRBJ2-1; tentative D call: TRBD2 (5 bases). CDR1 is MNHNS, CDR2 SASEGT, per germline. Trimming cost V 5 bases and J 3 bases, with 8 bases left between them. CDR3 length equals 13 residues. CDR3 sequence: CASSPRDYNEQFF. The CDR3 DNA sequence: TGTGCCAGCAGTCCCCGGGACTACAATGAGCAGTTCTTC.

The chain has TRBV20-1 and TRBJ2-1; 10 bases align to TRBD2. Germline V gene sequence: CDR1 DFQATT, CDR2 SNEGSKA (reference sequence). Trimming took 4 bases from V and 9 from J; bases not matched to a gene: 18. CDR3 length: 17 residues. CDR3 in DNA: TGCAGTGCTACAAGGGTTTTCGTTAGGACTAGCGGCGCTGAGCAGTTCTTC. The encoded protein is CSATRVFVRTSGAEQFF.

The V gene is TRBV6-6, the J gene TRBJ2-1; D unresolved. Germline assignment: CDR1 MNHNY and CDR2 SVGAGI (reference sequence). The length of the CDR3 is 13 residues. V lost 2 bases and J lost 6, with 8 bases in between. The CDR3 sequence is CASSYIVSNEQFF. The CDR3 DNA follows: TGTGCCAGCAGTTACATCGTCAGCAATGAGCAGTTCTTC.

This rearrangement joins TRBV27 to TRBJ2-1, with TRBD2 identical over 12 bases. Germline CDR1 and CDR2: MNHEY and SMNVEV (reference sequence). This CDR3 spans 15 amino acids. V lost 4 bases to trimming and J lost 7 bases; unmatched junction nucleotides: 5. The DNA of the CDR3 is TGTGCCAGCAGTTCTCTAGCGGGGGGGCCGAATGAGCAGTTCTTC. Amino acid sequence: CASSSLAGGPNEQFF.

In the case of this clonotype: A much larger clone is a single base away; this may be a read error. The chain carries TRBV20-1 and TRBJ1-1; 7 positions match TRBD1. Germline CDR1 DFQATT, CDR2 SNEGSKA (reference sequence). The CDR3 is 12 residues long. With V trimmed by 8 bases and J by 5 bases, 8 bases remained unmatched. The CDR3 DNA follows: TGCAGTCACACAGGGGCCACGACTGAAGCTTTCTTT. This gives the protein CSHTGATTEAFF.

V gene TRBV28 combines with J gene TRBJ2-5, with 10 bases aligning to TRBD1. From germline, CDR1 is MDHEN and CDR2 SYDVKM. The V gene end was trimmed by 4 bases and the J gene end by 5 bases; junction bases not matched to a gene: 7. The CDR3 covers 15 residues. The CDR3 is CASSSPGTGEETQYF. CDR3 in DNA: TGTGCCAGCAGTTCCCCCGGGACAGGGGAGGAGACCCAGTACTTC.

A few counts support this clonotype. The CDR3 region is CSARDRLFSSYNSPLHF. Here the CDR3 DNA reads TGCAGTGCTAGAGATCGGTTGTTTTCCTCCTATAATTCACCCCTCCACTTT. The chain employs TRBV20-1 and TRBJ1-6; D remains ambiguous. V was clipped by 0 bases and J by 0 bases, with 12 bases between them. This CDR3 comprises 17 residues. Per the germline V gene, CDR1 is DFQATT and CDR2 is SNEGSKA (reference sequence).

This clonotype was counted a few times. This chain uses TRBV20-1 with TRBJ2-2, with D possibly TRBD2 on 5 matching bases. Germline-derived CDR1 and CDR2 are DFQATT and SNEGSKA (reference sequence). Trimming shortened V by 3 bases and J by 8 bases, and 13 bases separated the two germline ends. The CDR3 is 13 residues long. CDR3 region: CSARERVLGELFF. As DNA, the CDR3 is TGCAGTGCTAGGGAGAGGGTCTTGGGGGAGCTGTTTTTT.

The V call is TRBV14, the J call TRBJ2-1; perhaps TRBD1 as D (6 bases). V was pared by 1 base and J by 3 bases, with 10 bases between. Germline V CDR1 and CDR2: SGHDN, FVKESK. The CDR3 contains 15 residues. CDR3 DNA: TGTGCCAGCAGCCAAGTACAGGGCTTCTACAATGAGCAGTTCTTC. It encodes CASSQVQGFYNEQFF. Supplemented by reference TRBV14 and TRBJ2-1, the full variable domain reads EAGVTQFPSHSVIEKGQTVTLRCDPISGHDNLYWYRRVMGKEIKFLLHFVKESKQDESGMPNNRFLAERTGGTYSTLKVQPAELEDSGVYFCASSQVQGFYNEQFFGPGTRLTVL.

The chain carries TRBV24-1 and TRBJ2-3; D is undetermined. V was clipped by 3 bases and J by 6 bases, with 6 bases between them. The CDR3 contains 12 residues. The germline gives CDR1 KGHDR, CDR2 SFDVKD. CDR3 DNA: TGTGCCACCAGTGATCTTGGGGATACGCAGTATTTT. Its protein is CATSDLGDTQYF.

This clonotype was found once. J is TRBJ2-1 and V is TRBV27; 7 nucleotides line up with TRBD1. The CDR3 covers 14 residues. Germline values: CDR1 MNHEY, CDR2 SMNVEV (reference sequence). With 5 bases clipped from V and 8 bases from J, the junction kept 9 bases outside the gene matches. The DNA for the CDR3 is TGTGCCAGCAGTCAACAGGGGATCGCGGATGAGCAGTTCTTC. Its protein is CASSQQGIADEQFF.

This clonotype counts as hyperexpanded (1% or more). The genes are TRBV4-3 and TRBJ2-5; D is undetermined. The J call could be wrong; TRBJ2-3 is a better fit for the DNA end. CDR3 size: 14 residues. Germline V gives CDR1 LGHNA, CDR2 YSLEER. The CDR3 is CASSQDMSTDTQYF. DNA for the CDR3: TGCGCCAGCAGCCAAGATATGAGCACAGATACGCAGTATTTT.

This chain joins TRBV7-2 and TRBJ2-5, with 9 bases fitting TRBD1. Germline V CDR1 and CDR2: SGHTA, FQGNSA. CDR3 length: 15 amino acids. With V trimmed by 3 bases and J by 2 bases, 4 bases remained unmatched. The CDR3 sequence is CASSLGTGIQETQYF. The CDR3 coding sequence is TGTGCCAGCAGCTTGGGGACAGGGATACAAGAGACCCAGTACTTC.

This clonotype was observed a few times. V usage is TRBV12-3 or TRBV12-4 and J usage is TRBJ2-3; possible D gene TRBD2, 6 bases. V was shortened by 4 bases and J by 2 bases, with 10 bases between the two germline ends. The CDR3 runs to 14 residues. The CDR3: CASSSRLDTDTQYF. The CDR3 DNA reads TGTGCCAGCAGTTCCCGACTAGACACAGATACGCAGTATTTT.

J is TRBJ2-1 and V is TRBV5-1; 9 nucleotides match TRBD2. Trimming cost V 7 bases and J 6 bases; bases outside gene matches: 11. The CDR3 spans 15 residues. Per germline, CDR1 SGHRS and CDR2 YFSETQ. The CDR3 nucleotides are TGCGCCAGCCGCTATGCTAGCGGGACGCCCAATGAGCAGTTCTTC. This sequence encodes CASRYASGTPNEQFF.